This TCR beta chain was recorded in a study of blood T cell repertoires in COVID-19. J gave up 10 bases and V 7 bases, and 7 bases lay outside the gene matches. Germline values: CDR1 KGHDR, CDR2 SFDVKD. CDR3 length: 15 residues. The method was immunoSEQ multiplex PCR; TCRdb's version includes in-frame clones alone and lacks a portion of them. The sample records about 97,000 clones, almost 85% being singletons. The specimen sequenced was peripheral blood. The chain combines TRBV24-1 with TRBJ2-1, with TRBD2 matching over 15 bases. The origin of this receptor is a man between 65 and 85 years old with acute or convalescent COVID-19. CDR3 sequence reads: CATSTGTSGRHEQFF. Here the CDR3 DNA reads TGTGCCACCAGCACCGGGACTAGCGGGAGGCACGAGCAGTTCTTC.